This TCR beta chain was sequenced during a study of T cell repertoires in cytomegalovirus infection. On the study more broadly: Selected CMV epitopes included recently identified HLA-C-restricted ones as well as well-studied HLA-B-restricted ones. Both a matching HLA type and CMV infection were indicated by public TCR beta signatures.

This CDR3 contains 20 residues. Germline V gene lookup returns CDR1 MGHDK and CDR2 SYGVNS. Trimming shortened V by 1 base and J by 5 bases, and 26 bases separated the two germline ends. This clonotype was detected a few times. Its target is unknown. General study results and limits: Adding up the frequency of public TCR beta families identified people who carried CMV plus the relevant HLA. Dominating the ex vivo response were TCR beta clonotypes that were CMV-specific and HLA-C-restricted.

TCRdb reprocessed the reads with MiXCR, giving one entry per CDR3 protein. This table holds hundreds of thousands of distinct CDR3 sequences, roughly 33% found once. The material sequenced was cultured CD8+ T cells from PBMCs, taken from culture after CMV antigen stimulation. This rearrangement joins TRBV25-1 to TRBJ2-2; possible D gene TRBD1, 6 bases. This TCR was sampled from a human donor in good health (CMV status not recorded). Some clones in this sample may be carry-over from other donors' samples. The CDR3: CASSEFFPPPGHEKTGELFF. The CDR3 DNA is TGTGCCAGCAGTGAATTCTTCCCCCCACCGGGACATGAAAAAACCGGGGAGCTGTTTTTT.